A single sample is the source of the 7 T cell receptor beta chains below, sequenced in a study of OX40 agonist ivuxolimab in advanced cancers. Here immunoSEQ multiplex PCR was the method, and the copy in TCRdb shows in-frame clones only, minus some. The sample lists 75,000 to 95,000 clones, around 87% occurring once. The sample consisted of CD4+ or CD8+ T cells sorted from blood, taken in a trial of the OX40 agonist ivuxolimab. All receptors derive from an adult with an advanced solid tumor such as melanoma, head and neck, liver or kidney cancer.

The J gene is TRBJ1-5, the V gene TRBV2; possible D gene TRBD1, 5 bases. Germline V gives CDR1 SNHLY, CDR2 FYNNEI. The CDR3 consists of 13 residues. Trimming removed 7 bases at V and 8 bases at J, with 15 bases between. As DNA, the CDR3 is TGTGCCAGCACCGGGACGCGGGAAGAGCCCCAGCATTTT. Translated: CASTGTREEPQHF.

V and J are TRBV19 and TRBJ2-3; maybe TRBD2 (6 bases). The V end was cut by 3 bases, the J end by 4 bases, with 11 bases between. This CDR3 spans 14 amino acids. CDR1 and CDR2 from the germline V gene are LNHDA and SQIVND (reference sequence). CDR3 protein: CASSIGSSSDTQYF. CDR3 nucleotides: TGTGCCAGTAGTATCGGGAGTTCTTCAGATACGCAGTATTTT.

The chain links TRBV6-6 to TRBJ1-1; 11 bases match TRBD1. The CDR3 covers 15 residues. Germline V gene lookup returns CDR1 MNHNY and CDR2 SVGAGI (reference sequence). Trimming at V came to 6 bases and at J to 4 bases, leaving 7 bases not matched to a gene. The CDR3 here is CASRWTGGVGTEAFF. The CDR3, as DNA: TGTGCCAGCAGATGGACAGGGGGCGTGGGCACTGAAGCTTTCTTT.

This sequence joins TRBV5-1 and TRBJ2-2; TRBD2 matches 12 bases. This CDR3 is 16 amino acids long. CDR1 and CDR2 from the germline V gene are SGHRS and YFSETQ. J lost 3 bases, V lost 4 bases, and 4 bases had no gene match. CDR3 region: CASSPLAGGDTGELFF. CDR3 DNA: TGCGCCAGCAGCCCGCTAGCGGGAGGGGACACCGGGGAGCTGTTTTTT.

The chain combines TRBV5-1 with TRBJ2-1; D may be TRBD2 (6 bases). CDR1 SGHRS and CDR2 YFSETQ come from the germline V gene. This CDR3 has 13 residues. V was pared by 3 bases and J by 9 bases, with 13 bases between. The CDR3 bases are TGCGCCAGCAGCTCCCGACTAGGGGCTGAGCAGTTCTTC. Its translation: CASSSRLGAEQFF.

The genes are TRBV11-2 and TRBJ2-3; D ambiguous. Trimming removed 4 bases at V and 5 bases at J, with 10 bases between. CDR3 length equals 13 residues. In germline, CDR1 is SGHAT, CDR2 FQNNGV. The CDR3 nucleotides are TGTGCCAGCAGCTCGGTTCGAGGAGATACGCAGTATTTT. As protein: CASSSVRGDTQYF.

The chain links TRBV7-6 to TRBJ2-2, with D perhaps TRBD2 (7 bases). V lost 0 bases and J lost 9, with 11 bases in between. This CDR3 contains 14 residues. Germline V gives CDR1 SGHVS, CDR2 FNYEAQ. Written as DNA, the CDR3 is TGTGCCAGCAGCTTAGCGCGGGGGCCGAGGGAGCTGTTTTTT. Protein product: CASSLARGPRELFF.